Each of the 12 T cell receptor beta chains below was sequenced from the same sample in a study of human T cells and chemical hapten exposure. Unfractionated whole blood served as the source for total RNA extraction. Unique molecular identifiers were attached to individual cDNA molecules during library preparation. A single record per CDR3 protein comes from TCRdb applying MiXCR to the reads. The sample holds roughly 120,000 distinct CDR3 sequences, 6.5% to 10% seen once. The source material was whole blood. The origin of the receptors is a human donor in good health. Some clones in this sample may be carry-over from other donors' samples.

This clonotype was seen ten or more times. This chain connects TRBV7-2 to TRBJ1-5, with D perhaps TRBD1 (5 bases). Trimming stripped 4 bases from V and 6 bases from J, with 16 bases between. CDR1 and CDR2 (germline): SGHTA, FQGNSA. CDR3 length equals 15 residues. The CDR3 nucleotides read TGTGCCAGCAGCTCGCGGCAAGGGGCAGGTCAGCCCCAGCATTTT. Protein: CASSSRQGAGQPQHF.

This clonotype came up many times. The V gene is TRBV3-1, the J gene TRBJ2-7; 8 nucleotides line up with TRBD1. This CDR3 region has 15 residues. The germline CDR1 and CDR2 sequences are LGHDT and YNNKEL (reference sequence). V shed 1 base and J 5 bases; nucleotides not matched to a gene: 7. The DNA of the CDR3 is TGTGCCAGCAGCCAAGTAGGACAGGGAGGCAACGAGCAGTACTTC. It codes for CASSQVGQGGNEQYF.

In this sample, this clonotype turned up many times. The chain links TRBV11-1 to TRBJ1-2; possibly TRBD1 for D (6 bases). The V end was cut by 1 base, the J end by 2 bases, with 11 bases between. Germline V CDR1 and CDR2: SGHAT, FQDESV (reference sequence). CDR3 length: 15 amino acids. The CDR3 protein is CASSLEGQLNYGYTF. CDR3 nucleotide sequence: TGTGCCAGCAGCTTAGAAGGACAGCTGAACTATGGCTACACCTTC. Based on the CDR3 plus reference TRBV11-1 and TRBJ1-2, the full variable domain is EAEVAQSPRYKITEKSQAVAFWCDPISGHATLYWYRQILGQGPELLVQFQDESVVDDSQLPKDRFSAERLKGVDSTLKIQPAELGDSAMYLCASSLEGQLNYGYTFGSGTRLTVV.

Comments on this clonotype: The junction shows a germline mismatch at one end, possibly a read error. The rearrangement joins TRBV19 to TRBJ2-1; D might be TRBD2 (5 bases). Germline V lookup: CDR1 LNHDA, CDR2 SQIVND (reference sequence). The CDR3 sequence is 20 residues long. The CDR3 loop is CASSIALAPGLDYLYNEHFF. CDR3 nucleotides: TGTGCCAGTAGTATCGCCCTCGCCCCAGGACTGGATTACCTTTACAATGAGCACTTCTTC.

This chain uses TRBV12-5 with TRBJ2-2; D uncertain. The CDR3 runs to 16 residues. V was clipped by 3 bases and J by 2 bases, with 13 bases between them. Germline-derived CDR1 and CDR2 are LGHNT and FRNRAP. The CDR3 region is CASGFSVVSNTGELFF. The CDR3 DNA is TGTGCTAGTGGTTTTTCAGTCGTATCCAACACCGGGGAGCTGTTTTTT.

In its sample, this clonotype was seen many times. The rearrangement uses TRBV12-3 or TRBV12-4 and TRBJ1-2; D ambiguous. This CDR3 region has 13 residues. Trimming cost V 2 bases and J 8 bases, with 12 bases left between them. The CDR3 loop is CASSLFPGRGYTF. CDR3 sequence (DNA): TGTGCCAGCAGTTTATTCCCGGGAAGGGGCTACACCTTC.

This clonotype has a handful of counts. The chain carries TRBV10-3 and TRBJ2-7; 12 nucleotides agree with TRBD1. The germline gives CDR1 ENHRY, CDR2 SYGVKD. CDR3 length equals 17 residues. V lost 1 base, J lost 5 bases, and 9 bases stayed unmatched. The CDR3 sequence is CAISEFSRDRGRDEQYF. Written as DNA, the CDR3 is TGTGCCATCAGTGAGTTTTCGCGGGACAGGGGGCGAGACGAGCAGTACTTC.

The chain joins TRBV7-2 to TRBJ1-1, with a possible D match to TRBD1 (5 bases). This CDR3 region has 17 residues. The ends were cut back, 6 bases at V and 4 bases at J, with 24 bases in the middle. Germline V gene data show CDR1 as SGHTA and CDR2 as FQGNSA. The CDR3 spells CASRLRDGPLGTTEAFF. The CDR3 DNA reads TGTGCCAGCAGACTAAGGGACGGACCCCTCGGGACCACTGAAGCTTTCTTT. Full variable domain (outside the CDR3, taken from reference TRBV7-2 and TRBJ1-1): GAGVSQSPSNKVTEKGKDVELRCDPISGHTALYWYRQSLGQGLEFLIYFQGNSAPDKSGLPSDRFSAERTGGSVSTLTIQRTQQEDSAVYLCASRLRDGPLGTTEAFFGQGTRLTVV.

This clonotype was observed at least ten times. The gene calls are TRBV28 and TRBJ2-2; TRBD1 matches at 7 bases. V lost 3 bases, J lost 0 bases, and 10 bases stayed unmatched. From germline, CDR1 is MDHEN and CDR2 SYDVKM. The CDR3 is 18 residues long. The CDR3 nucleotides are TGTGCCAGCAGTTTTAAACCATTTGACAGGGCGAACACCGGGGAGCTGTTTTTT. This gives the protein CASSFKPFDRANTGELFF.

This clonotype has a count of ten or more. The chain couples TRBV5-5 to TRBJ2-3; unclear D gene. CDR3 length: 13 residues. Trimming took off 0 bases at V and 2 bases at J, with 4 bases between the two ends. CDR1 and CDR2 from the germline V gene are SGHKS and YYEKEE (reference sequence). CDR3 sequence (DNA): TGTGCCAGCAGCTTGGCAGTCACAGATACGCAGTATTTT. Amino acids: CASSLAVTDTQYF.

This clonotype appeared a few times. This chain uses TRBV6-4 with TRBJ2-2; maybe TRBD1 (5 bases). The CDR3 spans 13 residues. V lost 3 bases to trimming and J lost 5 bases, with 7 bases between them. Germline values: CDR1 MRHNA, CDR2 SNTAGT. This CDR3 is CASSDDSTGELFF. The CDR3 nucleotides are TGTGCCAGCAGTGATGACAGTACCGGGGAGCTGTTTTTT.

The V gene is TRBV28, the J gene TRBJ2-7; weak D call: TRBD1 (5 bases). CDR1 and CDR2 from the germline V gene are MDHEN and SYDVKM. Trimming removed 4 bases from V and 3 bases from J, with 13 bases in between. There are 14 residues in the CDR3. The CDR3 nucleotides are TGTGCCAGCAGTTCCCCGGACAATAACTACGAGCAGTACTTC. It codes for CASSSPDNNYEQYF.